The entry below describes one T cell receptor beta chain. Its specificity is unknown. Measured with immunoSEQ multiplex PCR; TCRdb has only the in-frame clones, and not every one. The data contain tens of thousands of clones, less than 85% of them singletons. The sample originates from a study of vaccination effects on CD4 cells after COVID-19. Study background: Samples gathered post-vaccine arrived a median of 72 days past the second dose.

Study-level findings and limits: Clones arising from infection and from vaccination showed marked clonal contraction late after vaccination. Small numbers of convalescent patients limited the study. It also lacked early post-infection timepoints.

With the ViraFEST assay, the study expanded antigen-specific CD4+ T cells using viral peptide pools, then sequenced them. Subsequent to a culture period of less than twelve days, CD4+ T cells were isolated. Participants received two doses of either the BNT162b2 or mRNA-1273 vaccine. Nobody among the vaccine recipients had prior SARS-CoV-2 infection (nucleocapsid antibodies were negative). Sequenced here: CD4+ T cells from PBMCs cultured with SARS-CoV-2 spike peptides, sampled after COVID-19 vaccination. This clonotype originated in a human donor who received a COVID-19 vaccine.

This CDR3 is CASSTGTNYGYTF. CDR3 nucleotide sequence: TGTGCCAGCAGCACCGGGACAAACTATGGCTACACCTTC. The chain employs TRBV14 and TRBJ1-2; maybe TRBD1 (6 bases). Germline assignment: CDR1 SGHDN and CDR2 FVKESK. This CDR3 spans 13 amino acids. V was trimmed by 5 bases and J by 2 bases, leaving 9 bases between them.